Presented here are 6 T cell receptor beta chains from one specimen sequenced in a study of PD-1 blockade in classical Hodgkin lymphoma. Here immunoSEQ multiplex PCR was the method, and the copy in TCRdb shows in-frame clones only, minus some. The sample yields roughly 11,000 clones, 85% seen once. Exposure to brentuximab vedotin varied, and each patient had relapsed following autologous stem cell transplantation. The material was peripheral blood mononuclear cells (PBMCs), obtained at baseline. Receptors were obtained from a human donor with classical Hodgkin lymphoma.

V usage is TRBV7-2 and J usage is TRBJ2-7, with D possibly being TRBD2 (6 bases). The V end was cut by 3 bases, the J end by 0 bases, with 15 bases between. CDR1 and CDR2 from the germline V gene are SGHTA and FQGNSA. The CDR3 covers 16 residues. The CDR3 region has the DNA TGTGCCAGCAGCTTGGACGGGGGTCCGAGCTCCTACGAGCAGTACTTC. This sequence encodes CASSLDGGPSSYEQYF.

This chain connects TRBV6-5 to TRBJ1-5; unclear D gene. The CDR3 contains 11 residues. Germline CDR1 is MNHEY and CDR2 is SVGAGI. Trimming left V 8 bases short and J 4 bases short, with 6 bases between. CDR3 in DNA: TGTGCCAGCGGAACAAATCAGCCCCAGCATTTT. Amino acids: CASGTNQPQHF.

This chain connects TRBV10-3 to TRBJ2-5; 9 nucleotides match TRBD1. The CDR3 is 17 amino acids. V shed 3 bases and J 4 bases; nucleotides not matched to a gene: 12. Looked up from germline, CDR1 is ENHRY and CDR2 is SYGVKD. The CDR3 DNA is TGTGCCATCAGTGAACGGACAGGGGCCGCCCAGGGAGAGACCCAGTACTTC. Protein sequence: CAISERTGAAQGETQYF.

The chain couples TRBV7-3 to TRBJ2-3; D gene uncertain. Trimming removed 4 bases at V and 0 bases at J, with 2 bases between. CDR1 is SGHTA, CDR2 FQGTGA, per germline. The CDR3 is made up of 12 amino acids. CDR3 coding DNA: TGTGCCAGCAGCTCTAGCACAGATACGCAGTATTTT. Residues: CASSSSTDTQYF.

This chain uses TRBV11-2 with TRBJ1-1; D call uncertain. The CDR3 loop spans 12 amino acids. V lost 2 bases and J 8 bases, leaving 9 bases between the germline ends. CDR1 and CDR2 from the germline V gene are SGHAT and FQNNGV. CDR3 protein: CASSLYGREAFF. For the CDR3, the DNA is TGTGCCAGCAGCTTATACGGCCGAGAAGCTTTCTTT.

J is TRBJ2-1 and V is TRBV27; TRBD2 aligns across 9 bases. The J segment lost 8 bases and the V segment lost 5 bases, leaving 10 bases of the junction unmatched. The CDR3 spans 15 residues. Germline V gives CDR1 MNHEY, CDR2 SMNVEV (reference sequence). For the CDR3, the DNA is TGTGCCAGCAGTCGAATAGCGGGAGCCCGCGATGAGCAGTTCTTC. Amino acid sequence: CASSRIAGARDEQFF.